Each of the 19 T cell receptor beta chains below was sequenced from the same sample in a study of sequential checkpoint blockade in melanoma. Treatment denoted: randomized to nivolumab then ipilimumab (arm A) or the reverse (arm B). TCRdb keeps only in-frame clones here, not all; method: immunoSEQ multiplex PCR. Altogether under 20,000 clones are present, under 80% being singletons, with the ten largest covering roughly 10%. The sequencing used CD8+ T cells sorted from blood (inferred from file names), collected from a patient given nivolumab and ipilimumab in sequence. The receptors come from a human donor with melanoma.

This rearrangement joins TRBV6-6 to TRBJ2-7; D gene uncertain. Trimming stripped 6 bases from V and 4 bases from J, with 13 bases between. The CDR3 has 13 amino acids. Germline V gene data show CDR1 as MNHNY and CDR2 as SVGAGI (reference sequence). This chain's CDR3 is CASRTTTGYEQYF. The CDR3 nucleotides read TGTGCCAGCAGGACCACGACTGGGTACGAGCAGTACTTC.

The CDR3 here is CASSEAGGAATGELFF. The CDR3, as DNA: TGTGCCAGCAGTGAAGCGGGCGGGGCAGCCACCGGGGAGCTGTTTTTT. The chain is built from TRBV2 and TRBJ2-2; possible D gene TRBD2, 6 bases. V was shortened by 0 bases and J by 4 bases, with 12 bases between the two germline ends. CDR1 is SNHLY, CDR2 FYNNEI, per germline. The CDR3 is made up of 16 amino acids.

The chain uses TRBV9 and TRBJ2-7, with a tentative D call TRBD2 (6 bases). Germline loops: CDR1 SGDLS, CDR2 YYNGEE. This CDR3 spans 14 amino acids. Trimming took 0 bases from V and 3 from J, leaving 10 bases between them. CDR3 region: CASSVGGESYEQYF. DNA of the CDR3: TGTGCCAGCAGCGTAGGCGGGGAGAGCTACGAGCAGTACTTC.

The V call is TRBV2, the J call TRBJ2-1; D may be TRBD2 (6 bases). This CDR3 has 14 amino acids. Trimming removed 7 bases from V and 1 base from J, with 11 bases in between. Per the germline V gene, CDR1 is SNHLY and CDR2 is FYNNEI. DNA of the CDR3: TGTGCCAGCATGGGGACTTCGTCCTACAATGAGCAGTTCTTC. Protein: CASMGTSSYNEQFF.

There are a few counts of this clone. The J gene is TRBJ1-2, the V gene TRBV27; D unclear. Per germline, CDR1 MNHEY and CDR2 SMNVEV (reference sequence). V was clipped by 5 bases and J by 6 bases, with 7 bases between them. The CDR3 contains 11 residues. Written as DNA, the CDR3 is TGTGCCAGCAGTCGAGGCGATGGCTACACCTTC. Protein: CASSRGDGYTF.

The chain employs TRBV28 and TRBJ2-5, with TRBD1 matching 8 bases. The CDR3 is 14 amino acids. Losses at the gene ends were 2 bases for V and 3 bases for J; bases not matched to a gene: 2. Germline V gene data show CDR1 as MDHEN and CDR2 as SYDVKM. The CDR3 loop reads CASSLLQGEETQYF. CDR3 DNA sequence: TGTGCCAGCAGTTTACTACAGGGGGAAGAGACCCAGTACTTC.

The CDR3 nucleotides read TGTGCCAGCAGCTCCCCGGGACAGGGCTACGAGCAGTACTTC. It yields the protein CASSSPGQGYEQYF. V gene TRBV9 combines with J gene TRBJ2-7; 9 nucleotides align to TRBD1. Germline-derived CDR1 and CDR2 are SGDLS and YYNGEE. J gave up 3 bases and V 4 bases, and 5 bases lay outside the gene matches. The CDR3 covers 14 residues.

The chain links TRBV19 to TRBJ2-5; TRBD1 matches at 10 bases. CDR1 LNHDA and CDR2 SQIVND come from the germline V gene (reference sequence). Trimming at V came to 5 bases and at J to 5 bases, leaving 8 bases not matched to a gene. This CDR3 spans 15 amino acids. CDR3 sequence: CASSAGTGDFETQYF. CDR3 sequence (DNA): TGTGCCAGTAGTGCCGGGACAGGGGACTTTGAGACCCAGTACTTC.

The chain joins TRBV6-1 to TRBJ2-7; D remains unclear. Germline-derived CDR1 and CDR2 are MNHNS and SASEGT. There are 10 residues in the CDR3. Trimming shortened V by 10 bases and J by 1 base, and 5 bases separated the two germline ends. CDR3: CATGSYEQYF. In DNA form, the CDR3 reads TGTGCCACAGGATCCTACGAGCAGTACTTC.

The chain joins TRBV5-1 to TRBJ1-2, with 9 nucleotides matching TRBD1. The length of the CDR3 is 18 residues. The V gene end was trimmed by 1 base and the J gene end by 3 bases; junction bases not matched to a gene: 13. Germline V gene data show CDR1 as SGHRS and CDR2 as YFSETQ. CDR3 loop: CASSLSNRDRVQDYGYTF. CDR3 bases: TGCGCCAGCAGCTTGTCCAATCGGGACAGGGTCCAGGACTATGGCTACACCTTC.

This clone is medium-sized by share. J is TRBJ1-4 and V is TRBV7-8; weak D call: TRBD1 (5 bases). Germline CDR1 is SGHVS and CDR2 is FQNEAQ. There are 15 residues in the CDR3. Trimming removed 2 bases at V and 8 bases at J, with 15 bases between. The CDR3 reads CASSLLGGADEKLFF. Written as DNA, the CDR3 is TGTGCCAGCAGCTTATTAGGAGGGGCGGACGAAAAACTGTTTTTT.

CDR3 DNA sequence: TGTGCCAGCAGCTTTCTCCTAGCGGGACCTCACGAGCAGTACTTC. Amino acid sequence: CASSFLLAGPHEQYF. The gene calls are TRBV7-2 and TRBJ2-7, with 9 bases identical to TRBD2. There are 15 residues in the CDR3. Germline V gene data show CDR1 as SGHTA and CDR2 as FQGNSA. V was clipped by 3 bases and J by 5 bases; unmatched bases: 8.

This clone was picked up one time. The CDR3 is CASSSGRGNEQFF. The CDR3 DNA reads TGTGCCAGCAGTTCCGGCAGGGGGAATGAGCAGTTCTTC. This rearrangement joins TRBV6-5 to TRBJ2-1, with TRBD1 identical over 7 bases. V lost 4 bases and J lost 7; bases outside the gene matches: 4. Germline V lookup: CDR1 MNHEY, CDR2 SVGAGI. CDR3 length equals 13 residues.

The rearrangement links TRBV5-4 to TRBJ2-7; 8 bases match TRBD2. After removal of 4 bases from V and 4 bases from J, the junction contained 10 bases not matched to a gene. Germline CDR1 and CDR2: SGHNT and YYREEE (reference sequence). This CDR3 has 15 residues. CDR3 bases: TGTGCCAGCAGCGCACCGGGACTAGGGAATTACGAGCAGTACTTC. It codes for CASSAPGLGNYEQYF.

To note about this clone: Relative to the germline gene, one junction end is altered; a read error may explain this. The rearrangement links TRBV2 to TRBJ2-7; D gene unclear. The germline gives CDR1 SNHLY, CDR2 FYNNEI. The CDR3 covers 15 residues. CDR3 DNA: TGTGCCAGCAGTGAAAGGTTGGAGATTCCCTACGGGCAGTACTTC. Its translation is CASSERLEIPYGQYF.

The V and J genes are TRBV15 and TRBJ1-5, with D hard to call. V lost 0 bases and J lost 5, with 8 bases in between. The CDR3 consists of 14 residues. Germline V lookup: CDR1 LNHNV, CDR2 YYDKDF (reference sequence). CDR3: CATSRDPGYQPQHF. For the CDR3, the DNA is TGTGCCACCAGCAGAGATCCGGGTTATCAGCCCCAGCATTTT.

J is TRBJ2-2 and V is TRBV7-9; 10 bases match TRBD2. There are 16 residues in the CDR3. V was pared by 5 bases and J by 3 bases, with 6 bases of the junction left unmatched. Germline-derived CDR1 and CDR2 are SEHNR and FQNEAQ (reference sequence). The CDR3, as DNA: TGTGCCAGCAGCGGTAGCGGGAGGTCCCACACCGGGGAGCTGTTTTTT. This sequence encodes CASSGSGRSHTGELFF. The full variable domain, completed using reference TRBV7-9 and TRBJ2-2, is DTGVSQNPRHKITKRGQNVTFRCDPISEHNRLYWYRQTLGQGPEFLTYFQNEAQLEKSRLLSDRFSAERPKGSFSTLEIQRTEQGDSAMYLCASSGSGRSHTGELFFGEGSRLTVL.

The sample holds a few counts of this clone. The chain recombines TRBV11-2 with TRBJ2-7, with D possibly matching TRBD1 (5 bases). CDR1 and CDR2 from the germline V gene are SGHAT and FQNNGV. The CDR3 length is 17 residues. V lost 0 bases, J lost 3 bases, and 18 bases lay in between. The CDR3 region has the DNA TGTGCCAGCAGCTTAGATAGGGGCGGACGGACCTTCTACGAGCAGTACTTC. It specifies CASSLDRGGRTFYEQYF. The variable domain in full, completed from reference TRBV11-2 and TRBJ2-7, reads EAGVAQSPRYKIIEKRQSVAFWCNPISGHATLYWYQQILGQGPKLLIQFQNNGVVDDSQLPKDRFSAERLKGVDSTLKIQPAKLEDSAVYLCASSLDRGGRTFYEQYFGPGTRLTVT.

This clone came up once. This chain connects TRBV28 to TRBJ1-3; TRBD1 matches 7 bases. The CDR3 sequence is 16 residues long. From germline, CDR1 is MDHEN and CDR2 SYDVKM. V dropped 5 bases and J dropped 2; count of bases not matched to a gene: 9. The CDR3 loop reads CASSQHRGLAGNTIYF. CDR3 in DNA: TGTGCCAGCAGTCAACACAGGGGACTAGCTGGAAACACCATATATTTT.